Listed below are T cell receptor beta chains from one sample, sequenced in a study of T cell repertoires in cytomegalovirus infection. TCRdb analysed the reads with MiXCR anew, one entry per CDR3 protein. The table has more than 400,000 distinct CDR3 sequences, 26% seen once; the top ten hold less than 15%. Sequencing input: PBMCs. The receptors originated from a human donor in good health (CMV status not recorded). Some clones in this sample may be carry-over from other donors' samples. Both conserved end residues are trimmed from each CDR3. A row's size may be missing; if present it is once, few, many or a size class.

TRBV12-3/TRBV12-4	few	TRBJ1-5	13	ASSFGTGWNQPQH
TRBV5-5	.	TRBJ1-1	14	ASSLVEGIMNTEAF
TRBV24-1	.	TRBJ2-1	14	ATSEHLAGGSYEQF
TRBV19	.	TRBJ1-3	13	ASSPRQRSGNTIY
TRBV7-2	many	TRBJ1-3	14	ASSLWQGPTGNTIY
TRBV11-2	many	TRBJ2-5	13	ASSFSPSVKETQY
TRBV20-1	.	TRBJ2-3	14	SARRASGSFTDTQY
TRBV30	few	TRBJ1-1	11	AWSVDTATEAF
TRBV11-2	.	TRBJ1-2	14	ASSLVRTARRAGYT
TRBV5-6	few	TRBJ2-1	19	ASSPLVGLAGGSGRYNEQF
TRBV15	.	TRBJ2-5	14	ATSWIGGREGETQY
TRBV7-2	many	TRBJ2-3	12	ASRIGSGTDTQY
TRBV7-2	.	TRBJ2-1	14	ASSSGLAGLWGKQF
TRBV7-9	many	TRBJ1-1	12	ASSLLSMNTEAF
TRBV29-1	few	TRBJ2-3	10	SVLPHTDTQY
TRBV7-8	few	TRBJ1-5	14	ASSPMGGMGNQPQH
TRBV7-9	few	TRBJ2-6	17	ASSPPRDRRTSGANVLT
TRBV7-9	many	TRBJ2-1	12	ASSLGQGVNEQF
TRBV7-9	few	TRBJ1-3	14	ASSSPSGKSGNTIY
TRBV7-2	.	TRBJ2-3	14	ASSPRLAGAADTQY
TRBV28	.	TRBJ1-4	12	ASSLTGSLEKLF
TRBV11-2	.	TRBJ2-5	12	ASSQIAGWETQY
TRBV28	.	TRBJ2-1	11	ASSFGGYNEQF
TRBV13	.	TRBJ2-3	12	ASSRTNTADTQY
TRBV4-3	.	TRBJ2-3	12	ASSPGTLEDTQY
TRBV5-1	.	TRBJ2-3	12	ASTRGISTDTQY
TRBV7-2	many	TRBJ1-2	13	ASSSGTGGSYGYT
TRBV7-2	many	TRBJ2-1	11	ASSYTREGEQF
TRBV6-5	.	TRBJ2-1	11	ASSPLTGNEQF
TRBV7-9	few	TRBJ1-1	12	ASSLTGGSAEAF
TRBV12-3/TRBV12-4	few	TRBJ1-4	13	ASSLFGTTNEKLF
TRBV27	.	TRBJ2-1	16	ASGGGLGLIRSYNEQF
TRBV6-2/TRBV6-3	.	TRBJ1-1	16	ASTLAIRWGRGDTEAF
TRBV18	.	TRBJ1-2	11	ASSPMVRDGYT
TRBV7-2	.	TRBJ2-1	14	ASSVSFGAPYNEQN
TRBV7-6	many	TRBJ2-1	13	ASSFRESSYNEQF
TRBV7-2	many	TRBJ2-1	13	ASSLPRARNNEQF
TRBV7-6	many	TRBJ2-1	13	ASSLEQGSLNEQF
TRBV6-6	.	TRBJ2-7	13	ASSHTGTSAYEQY
TRBV5-5	.	TRBJ1-1	12	ASSQFAGVTEAF
TRBV6-1	many	TRBJ2-1	13	ASNLGMSSYNEQF
TRBV7-2	few	TRBJ1-4	12	ASSLAGAREKLF
TRBV28	few	TRBJ2-3	13	ASSFFSGSTDTQY
TRBV24-1	.	TRBJ2-5	13	ATSDFQTDSRGQY
TRBV10-3	.	TRBJ2-1	10	AISFSGDEQF
TRBV12-5	.	TRBJ1-5	13	ASGLGTGAAQPQH
TRBV5-1	.	TRBJ2-3	14	ASSFTSGIPPDTQY
TRBV4-3	few	TRBJ2-1	13	ASSQGRESYNEQF
TRBV28	few	TRBJ2-3	11	ASSFSLADTQY
TRBV12-3/TRBV12-4	.	TRBJ1-1	13	ASSERGRMNTEAF
TRBV25-1	few	TRBJ1-2	13	ASSEGTGTYYGYT
TRBV19	few	TRBJ2-5	12	ASSEAGRGRTQY
TRBV6-2/TRBV6-3	.	TRBJ1-1	12	ASKDVIQGAEAF